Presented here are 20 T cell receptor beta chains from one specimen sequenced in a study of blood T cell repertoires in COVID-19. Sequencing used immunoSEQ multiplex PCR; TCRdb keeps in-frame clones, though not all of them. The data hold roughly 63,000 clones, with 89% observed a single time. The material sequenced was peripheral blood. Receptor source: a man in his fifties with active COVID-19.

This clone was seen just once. This CDR3 reads CASSRSDRDGYTF. The CDR3 DNA reads as TGTGCCAGCAGCCGTTCGGACAGGGATGGCTACACCTTC. This rearrangement joins TRBV12-3 or TRBV12-4 to TRBJ1-2; 8 nucleotides agree with TRBD1. Unmatched junction bases numbered 6, after V lost 6 bases and J lost 6 bases. The CDR3 runs to 13 residues.

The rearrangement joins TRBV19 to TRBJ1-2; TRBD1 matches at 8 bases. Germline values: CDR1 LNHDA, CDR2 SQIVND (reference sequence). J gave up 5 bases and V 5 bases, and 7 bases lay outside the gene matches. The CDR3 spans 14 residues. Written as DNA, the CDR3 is TGTGCCAGTAGTCCGCAGGACAGGGTGTATGGCTACACCTTC. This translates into CASSPQDRVYGYTF.

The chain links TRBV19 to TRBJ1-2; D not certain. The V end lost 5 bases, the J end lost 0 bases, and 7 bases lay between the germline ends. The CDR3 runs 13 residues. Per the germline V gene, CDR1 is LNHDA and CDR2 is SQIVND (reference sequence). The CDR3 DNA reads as TGTGCCAGTAGTCCAGAAGCTAACTATGGCTACACCTTC. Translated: CASSPEANYGYTF.

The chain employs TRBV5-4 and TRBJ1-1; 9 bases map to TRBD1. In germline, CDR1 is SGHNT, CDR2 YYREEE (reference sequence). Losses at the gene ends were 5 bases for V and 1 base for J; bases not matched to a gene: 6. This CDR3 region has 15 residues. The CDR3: CASSYPGQGNTEAFF. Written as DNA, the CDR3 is TGTGCCAGCAGTTACCCGGGACAGGGGAACACTGAAGCTTTCTTT.

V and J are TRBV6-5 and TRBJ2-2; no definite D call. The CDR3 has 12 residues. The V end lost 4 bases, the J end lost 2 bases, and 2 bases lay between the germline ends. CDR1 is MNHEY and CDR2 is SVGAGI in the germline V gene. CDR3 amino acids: CASSSNTGELFF. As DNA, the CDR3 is TGTGCCAGCAGTTCTAACACCGGGGAGCTGTTTTTT.

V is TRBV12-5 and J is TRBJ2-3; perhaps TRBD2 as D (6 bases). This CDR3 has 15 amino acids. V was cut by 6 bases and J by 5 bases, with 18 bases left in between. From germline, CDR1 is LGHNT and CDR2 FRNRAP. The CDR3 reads CASGLGSSDVDTQYF. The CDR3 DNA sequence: TGTGCTAGTGGCTTAGGGTCTAGCGATGTAGATACGCAGTATTTT.

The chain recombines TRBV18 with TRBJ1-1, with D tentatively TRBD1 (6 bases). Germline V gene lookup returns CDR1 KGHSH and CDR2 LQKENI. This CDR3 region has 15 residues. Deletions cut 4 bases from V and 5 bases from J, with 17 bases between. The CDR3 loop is CASSLYSTGNTEAFF. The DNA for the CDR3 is TGTGCCAGCTCACTATACTCCACAGGGAATACTGAAGCTTTCTTT.

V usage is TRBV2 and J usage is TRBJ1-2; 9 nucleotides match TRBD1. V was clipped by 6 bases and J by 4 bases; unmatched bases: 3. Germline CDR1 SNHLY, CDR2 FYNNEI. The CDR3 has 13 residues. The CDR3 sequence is CASRTGGSYGYTF. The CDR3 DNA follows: TGTGCCAGCAGGACAGGGGGTAGCTATGGCTACACCTTC.

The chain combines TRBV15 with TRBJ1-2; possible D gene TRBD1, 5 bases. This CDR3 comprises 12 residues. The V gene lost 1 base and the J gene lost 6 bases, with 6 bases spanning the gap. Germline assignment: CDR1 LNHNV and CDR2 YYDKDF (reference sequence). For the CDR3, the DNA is TGTGCCACCAGCAGAGCCAGGGATGGCTACACCTTC. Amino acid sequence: CATSRARDGYTF.

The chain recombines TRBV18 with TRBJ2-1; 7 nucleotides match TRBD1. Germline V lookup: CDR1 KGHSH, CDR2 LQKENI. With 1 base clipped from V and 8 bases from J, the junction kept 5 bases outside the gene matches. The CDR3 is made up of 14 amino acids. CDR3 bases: TGTGCCAGCTCACCACAGGGGGCGCGGTATGAGCAGTTCTTC. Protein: CASSPQGARYEQFF.

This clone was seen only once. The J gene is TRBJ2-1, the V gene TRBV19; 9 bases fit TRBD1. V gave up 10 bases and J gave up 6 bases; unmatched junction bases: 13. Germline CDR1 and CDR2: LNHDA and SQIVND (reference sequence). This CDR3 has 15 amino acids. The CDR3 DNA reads TGTGCCACCTACCACCGAGACAGGGGGGGCAATGAGCAGTTCTTC. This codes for CATYHRDRGGNEQFF.

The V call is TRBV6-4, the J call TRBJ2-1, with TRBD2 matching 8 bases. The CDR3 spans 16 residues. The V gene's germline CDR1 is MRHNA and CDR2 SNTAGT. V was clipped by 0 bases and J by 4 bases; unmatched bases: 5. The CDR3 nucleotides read TGTGCCAGCAGTGACTCGGGTAGCGGGGATTACAATGAGCAGTTCTTC. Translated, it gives CASSDSGSGDYNEQFF.

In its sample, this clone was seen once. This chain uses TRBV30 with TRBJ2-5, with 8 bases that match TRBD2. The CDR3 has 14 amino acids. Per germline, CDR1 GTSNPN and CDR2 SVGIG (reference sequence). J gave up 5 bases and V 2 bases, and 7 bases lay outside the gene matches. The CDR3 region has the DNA TGTGCCTGGAGTTTCGGTAGCGGGACGGAGACCCAGTACTTC. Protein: CAWSFGSGTETQYF.

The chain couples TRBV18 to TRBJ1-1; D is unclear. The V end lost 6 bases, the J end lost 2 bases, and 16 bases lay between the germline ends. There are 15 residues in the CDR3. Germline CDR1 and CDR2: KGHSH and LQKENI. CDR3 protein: CASSQSGLGNTEAFF. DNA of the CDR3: TGTGCCAGCTCCCAATCCGGACTGGGAAACACTGAAGCTTTCTTT.

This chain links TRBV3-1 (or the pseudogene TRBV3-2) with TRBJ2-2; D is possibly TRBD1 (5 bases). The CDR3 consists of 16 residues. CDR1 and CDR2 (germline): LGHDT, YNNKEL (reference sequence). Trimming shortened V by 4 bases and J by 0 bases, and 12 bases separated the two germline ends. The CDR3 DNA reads TGTGCCAGCAGCCCCAGACAGCTAACGAACACCGGGGAGCTGTTTTTT. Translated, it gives CASSPRQLTNTGELFF.

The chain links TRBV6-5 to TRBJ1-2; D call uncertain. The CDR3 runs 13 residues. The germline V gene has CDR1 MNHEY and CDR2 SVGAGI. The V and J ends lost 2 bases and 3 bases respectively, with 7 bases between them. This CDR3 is CASSYGRHYGYTF. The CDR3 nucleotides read TGTGCCAGCAGTTACGGCAGGCACTATGGCTACACCTTC.

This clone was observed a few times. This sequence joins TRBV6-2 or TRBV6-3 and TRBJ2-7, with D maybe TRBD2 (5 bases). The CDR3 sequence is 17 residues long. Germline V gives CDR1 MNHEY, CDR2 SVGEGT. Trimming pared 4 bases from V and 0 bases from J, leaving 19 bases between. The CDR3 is CASSFSPRTGSSYEQYF. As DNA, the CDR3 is TGTGCCAGCAGTTTTTCGCCCCGGACGGGGAGCTCCTACGAGCAGTACTTC.

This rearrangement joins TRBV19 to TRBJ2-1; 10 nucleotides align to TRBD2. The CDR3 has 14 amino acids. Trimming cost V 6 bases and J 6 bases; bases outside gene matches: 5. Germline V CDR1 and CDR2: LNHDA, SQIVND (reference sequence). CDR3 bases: TGTGCCAGTAGCGTCCTAGCGGGGGCCAATGAGCAGTTCTTC. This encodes CASSVLAGANEQFF.

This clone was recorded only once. The CDR3 nucleotides are TGCGCCAGCAGCTTTGAGGGGGACGGCTACACCTTC. Encoded protein: CASSFEGDGYTF. The chain recombines TRBV5-1 with TRBJ1-2; tentatively, D is TRBD1 (6 bases). V was clipped by 2 bases and J by 8 bases, with 10 bases between them. Germline CDR1 is SGHRS and CDR2 is YFSETQ. This CDR3 region has 12 residues.

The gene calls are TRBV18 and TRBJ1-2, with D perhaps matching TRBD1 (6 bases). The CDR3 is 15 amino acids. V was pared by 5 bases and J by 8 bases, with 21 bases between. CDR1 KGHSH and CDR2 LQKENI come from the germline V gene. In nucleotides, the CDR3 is TGTGCCAGCTCATCTACAGGGCCCAGAGGTGACGGCTACACCTTC. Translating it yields CASSSTGPRGDGYTF.